This T cell receptor (beta chain) was retrieved from a study of T cell changes during pregnancy in multiple sclerosis. Produced via immunoSEQ multiplex PCR; TCRdb's table is partial and in-frame only. This table has around 78,000 clones, around 91% appearing once. The CDR3 totals 16 residues. Per the germline V gene, CDR1 is SGHVS and CDR2 is FNYEAQ. V gave up 2 bases and J gave up 5 bases; unmatched junction bases: 7. This clonotype was sampled from a female donor in good health, enrolled as a control in a pregnancy study. Sequenced material: peripheral blood, taken in the third trimester of pregnancy. The chain couples TRBV7-6 to TRBJ2-3, with 10 bases that match TRBD2. DNA of the CDR3: TGTGCCAGCAGCTTAAGCGGGGGGGTTGCTGGAGATACGCAGTATTTT. Its translation is CASSLSGGVAGDTQYF.